This TCR beta chain was profiled in a study of prognosis after radiotherapy for stage I lung cancer. Genomic DNA provided the template from which TCR beta CDR3 was amplified by two-round multiplex PCR. For every TRBV and TRBJ gene, a specific primer was used in first-round PCR. TCRdb itself ran the multiplex PCR reads through MiXCR, one entry per CDR3 protein. The sample contains approximately 26,000 distinct CDR3 sequences, about two fifths of which appear only once. This clonotype was counted at least ten times. Germline loops: CDR1 LGHDT, CDR2 YNNKEL (reference sequence). CDR3 length: 15 amino acids. V was cut by 4 bases and J by 4 bases, with 15 bases left in between.

Specimen: PBMCs, collected before or after stereotactic body radiation therapy (not recorded which). The chain employs TRBV3-1 and TRBJ2-3; TRBD1 might be the D (5 bases). The source of this sequence is a donor at least 50 years old with non-small cell lung cancer. In DNA form, the CDR3 reads TGTGCCAGCAGCCCCTCTTGGGCAGGGCCAGATACGCAGTATTTT. Protein sequence: CASSPSWAGPDTQYF.